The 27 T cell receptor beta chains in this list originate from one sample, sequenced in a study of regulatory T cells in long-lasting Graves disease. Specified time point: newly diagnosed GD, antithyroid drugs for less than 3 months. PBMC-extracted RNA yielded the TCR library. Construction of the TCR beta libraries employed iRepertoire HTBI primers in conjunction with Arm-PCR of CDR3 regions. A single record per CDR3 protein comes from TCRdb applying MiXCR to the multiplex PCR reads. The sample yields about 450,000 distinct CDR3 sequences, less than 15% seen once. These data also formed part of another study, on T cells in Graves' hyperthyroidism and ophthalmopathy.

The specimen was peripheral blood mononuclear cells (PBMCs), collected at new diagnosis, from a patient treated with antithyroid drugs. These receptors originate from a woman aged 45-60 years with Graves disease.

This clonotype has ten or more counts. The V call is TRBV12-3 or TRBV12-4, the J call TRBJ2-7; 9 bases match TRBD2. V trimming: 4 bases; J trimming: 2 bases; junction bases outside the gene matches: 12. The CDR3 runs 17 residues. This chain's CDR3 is CASSSPGSSGMTYEQYF. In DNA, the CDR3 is TGTGCCAGCAGTTCCCCCGGGTCTAGCGGGATGACCTACGAGCAGTACTTC.

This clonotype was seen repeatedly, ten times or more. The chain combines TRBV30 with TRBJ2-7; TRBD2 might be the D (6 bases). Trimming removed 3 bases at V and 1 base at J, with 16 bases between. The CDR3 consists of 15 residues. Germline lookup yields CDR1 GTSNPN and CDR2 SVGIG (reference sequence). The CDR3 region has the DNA TGTGCCTGGAGGGAATCGGGGACTCGATCCTACGAGCAGTACTTC. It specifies CAWRESGTRSYEQYF.

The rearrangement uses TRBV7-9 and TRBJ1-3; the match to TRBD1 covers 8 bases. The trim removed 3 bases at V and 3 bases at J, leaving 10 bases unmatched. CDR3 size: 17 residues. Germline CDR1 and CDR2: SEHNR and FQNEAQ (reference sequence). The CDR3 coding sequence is TGTGCCAGCAGCTTGGATGGGCAGGGGGCTAGTGGAAACACCATATATTTT. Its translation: CASSLDGQGASGNTIYF.

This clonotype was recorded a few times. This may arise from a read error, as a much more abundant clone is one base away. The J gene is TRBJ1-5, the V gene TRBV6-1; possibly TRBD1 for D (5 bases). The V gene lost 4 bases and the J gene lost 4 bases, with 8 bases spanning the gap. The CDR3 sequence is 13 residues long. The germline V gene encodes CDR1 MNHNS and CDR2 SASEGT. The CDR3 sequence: CASSVQENQPQHF. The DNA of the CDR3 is TGTGCCAGCAGTGTACAGGAAAATCAGCCCCAGCATTTT.

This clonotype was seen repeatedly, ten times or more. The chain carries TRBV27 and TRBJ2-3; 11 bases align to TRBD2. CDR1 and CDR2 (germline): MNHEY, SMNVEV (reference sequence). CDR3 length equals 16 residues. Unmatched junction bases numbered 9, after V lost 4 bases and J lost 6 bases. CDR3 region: CASSSGRLAGRDTQYF. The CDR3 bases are TGTGCCAGCAGTTCAGGCAGACTAGCGGGAAGGGATACGCAGTATTTT.

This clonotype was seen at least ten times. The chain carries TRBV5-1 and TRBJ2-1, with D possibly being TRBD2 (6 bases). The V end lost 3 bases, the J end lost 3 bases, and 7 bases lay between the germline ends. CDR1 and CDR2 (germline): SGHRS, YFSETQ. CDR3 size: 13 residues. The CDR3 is CASSYGSYNEQFF. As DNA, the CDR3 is TGCGCCAGCAGCTACGGGAGCTACAATGAGCAGTTCTTC.

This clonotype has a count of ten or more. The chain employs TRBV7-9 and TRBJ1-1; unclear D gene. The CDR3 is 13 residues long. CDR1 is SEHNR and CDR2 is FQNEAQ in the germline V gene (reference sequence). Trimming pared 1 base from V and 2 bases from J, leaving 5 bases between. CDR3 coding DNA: TGTGCCAGCAGCTTAGATCGTAACACTGAAGCTTTCTTT. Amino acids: CASSLDRNTEAFF.

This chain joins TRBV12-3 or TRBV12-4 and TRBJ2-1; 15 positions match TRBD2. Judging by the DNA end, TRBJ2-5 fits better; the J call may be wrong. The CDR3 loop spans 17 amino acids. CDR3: CASSLGGLAGGRETQYF. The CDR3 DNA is TGTGCCAGCAGTTTAGGGGGACTAGCGGGAGGAAGAGAGACCCAGTACTTC.

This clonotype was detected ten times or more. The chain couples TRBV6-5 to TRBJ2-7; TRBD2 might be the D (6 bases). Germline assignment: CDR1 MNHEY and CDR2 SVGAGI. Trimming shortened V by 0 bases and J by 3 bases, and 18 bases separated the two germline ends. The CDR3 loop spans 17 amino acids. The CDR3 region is CASSYSAQGGNLYEQYF. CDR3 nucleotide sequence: TGTGCCAGCAGTTACTCGGCCCAGGGAGGCAACCTCTACGAGCAGTACTTC.

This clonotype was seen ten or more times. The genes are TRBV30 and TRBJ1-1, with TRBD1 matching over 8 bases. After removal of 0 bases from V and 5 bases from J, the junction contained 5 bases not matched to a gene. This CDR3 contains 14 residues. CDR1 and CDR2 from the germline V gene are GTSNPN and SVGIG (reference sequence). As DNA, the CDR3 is TGTGCCTGGAGTGTACAGGACAGGGTGACTGAAGCTTTCTTT. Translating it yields CAWSVQDRVTEAFF.

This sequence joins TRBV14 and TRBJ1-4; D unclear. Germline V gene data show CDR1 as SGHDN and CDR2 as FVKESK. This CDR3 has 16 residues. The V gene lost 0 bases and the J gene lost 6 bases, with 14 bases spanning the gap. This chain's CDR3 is CASSQDGLQGHEKLFF. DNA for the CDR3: TGTGCCAGCAGCCAAGATGGATTACAAGGCCATGAAAAACTGTTTTTT.

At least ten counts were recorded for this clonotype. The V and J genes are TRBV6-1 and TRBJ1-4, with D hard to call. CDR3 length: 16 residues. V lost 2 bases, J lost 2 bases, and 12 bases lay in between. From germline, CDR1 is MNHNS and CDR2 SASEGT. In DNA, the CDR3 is TGTGCCAGCAGTGAAAAGGCAGCCTACACTAATGAAAAACTGTTTTTT. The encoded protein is CASSEKAAYTNEKLFF.

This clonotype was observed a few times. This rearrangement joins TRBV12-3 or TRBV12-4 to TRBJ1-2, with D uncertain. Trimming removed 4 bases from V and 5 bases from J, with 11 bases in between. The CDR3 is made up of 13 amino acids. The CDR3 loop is CASSWGWGYGYTF. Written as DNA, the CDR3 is TGTGCCAGCAGTTGGGGATGGGGTTATGGCTACACCTTC.

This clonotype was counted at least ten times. The CDR3 loop reads CASSLQDPSSYEQYF. DNA for the CDR3: TGTGCCAGCAGTTTGCAGGACCCGAGCTCCTACGAGCAGTACTTC. The chain is built from TRBV28 and TRBJ2-7; no clear D. The germline V gene encodes CDR1 MDHEN and CDR2 SYDVKM. V was shortened by 3 bases and J by 0 bases, with 12 bases between the two germline ends. CDR3 length equals 15 residues.

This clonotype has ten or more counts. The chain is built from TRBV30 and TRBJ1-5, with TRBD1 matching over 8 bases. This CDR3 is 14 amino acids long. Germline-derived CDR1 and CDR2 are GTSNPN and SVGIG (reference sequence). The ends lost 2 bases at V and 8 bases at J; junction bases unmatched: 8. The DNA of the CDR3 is TGTGCCTGGAGTTTCCGGACAGGGTTGAAGCCCCAGCATTTT. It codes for CAWSFRTGLKPQHF. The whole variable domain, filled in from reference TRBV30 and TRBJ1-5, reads SQTIHQWPATLVQPVGSPLSLECTVEGTSNPNLYWYRQAAGRGLQLLFYSVGIGQISSEVPQNLSASRPQDRQFILSSKKLLLSDSGFYLCAWSFRTGLKPQHFGDGTRLSIL.

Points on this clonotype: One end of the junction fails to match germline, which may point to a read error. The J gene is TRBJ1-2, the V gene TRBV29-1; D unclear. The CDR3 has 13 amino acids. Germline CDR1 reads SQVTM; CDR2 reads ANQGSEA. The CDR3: CSVEGHTNYGHTF. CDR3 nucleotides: TGCAGCGTTGAAGGTCACACTAACTATGGCCACACCTTC.

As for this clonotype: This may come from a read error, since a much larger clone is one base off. In DNA, the CDR3 is TGTGCCAGCAGTTACCGGACAGGGACCTACACGAACACTGAAGCTTTCTTT. Translation: CASSYRTGTYTNTEAFF. This chain joins TRBV6-9 and TRBJ1-1; 8 bases map to TRBD1. The J segment lost 1 base and the V segment lost 3 bases, leaving 10 bases of the junction unmatched. The germline CDR1 and CDR2 sequences are MNHGY and SVAAGI. The CDR3 totals 17 residues.

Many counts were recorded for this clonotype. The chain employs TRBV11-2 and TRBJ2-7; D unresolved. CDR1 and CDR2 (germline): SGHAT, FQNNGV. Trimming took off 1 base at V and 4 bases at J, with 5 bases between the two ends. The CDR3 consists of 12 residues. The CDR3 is CASSLVWYEQYF. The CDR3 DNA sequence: TGTGCCAGCAGCTTAGTCTGGTACGAGCAGTACTTC.

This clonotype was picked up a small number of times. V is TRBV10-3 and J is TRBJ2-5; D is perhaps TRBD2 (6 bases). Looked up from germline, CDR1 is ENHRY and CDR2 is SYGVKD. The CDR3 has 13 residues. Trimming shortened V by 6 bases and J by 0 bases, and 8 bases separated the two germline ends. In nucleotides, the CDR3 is TGTGCCATCAGCGGCGGGAACCAAGAGACCCAGTACTTC. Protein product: CAISGGNQETQYF.

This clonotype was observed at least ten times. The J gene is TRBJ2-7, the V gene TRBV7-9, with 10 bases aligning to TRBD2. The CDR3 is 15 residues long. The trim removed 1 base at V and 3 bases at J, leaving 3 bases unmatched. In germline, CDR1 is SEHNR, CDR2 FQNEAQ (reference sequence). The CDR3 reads CASSLVWTSGYEQYF. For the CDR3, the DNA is TGTGCCAGCAGCTTAGTTTGGACTAGCGGCTACGAGCAGTACTTC.

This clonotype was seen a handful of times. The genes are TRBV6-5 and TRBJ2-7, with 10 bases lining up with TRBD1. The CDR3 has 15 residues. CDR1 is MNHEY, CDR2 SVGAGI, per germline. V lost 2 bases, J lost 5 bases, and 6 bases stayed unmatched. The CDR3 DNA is TGTGCCAGCAGTTACCACCGGGACAGGGGCAACGAGCAGTACTTC. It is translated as CASSYHRDRGNEQYF.

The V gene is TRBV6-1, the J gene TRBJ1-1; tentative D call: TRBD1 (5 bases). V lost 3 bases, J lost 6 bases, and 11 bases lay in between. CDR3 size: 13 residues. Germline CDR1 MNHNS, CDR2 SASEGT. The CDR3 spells CASSDFQGAEAFF. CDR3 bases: TGTGCCAGCAGTGACTTCCAGGGCGCTGAAGCTTTCTTT.

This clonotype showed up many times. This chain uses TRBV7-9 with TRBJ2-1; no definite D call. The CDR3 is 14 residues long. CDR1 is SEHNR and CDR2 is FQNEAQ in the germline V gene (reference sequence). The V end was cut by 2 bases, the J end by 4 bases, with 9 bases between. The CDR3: CASSLPSRYNEQFF. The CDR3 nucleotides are TGTGCCAGCAGCTTACCGAGCCGATACAATGAGCAGTTCTTC.

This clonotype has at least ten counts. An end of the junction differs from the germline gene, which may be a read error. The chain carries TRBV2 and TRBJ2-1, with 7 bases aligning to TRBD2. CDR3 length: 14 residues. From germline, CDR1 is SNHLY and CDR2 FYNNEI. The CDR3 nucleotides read TGTGCCAGCAGGCGGGAGAGCTCCTACAGTGAGCAGTTCTTC. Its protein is CASRRESSYSEQFF.

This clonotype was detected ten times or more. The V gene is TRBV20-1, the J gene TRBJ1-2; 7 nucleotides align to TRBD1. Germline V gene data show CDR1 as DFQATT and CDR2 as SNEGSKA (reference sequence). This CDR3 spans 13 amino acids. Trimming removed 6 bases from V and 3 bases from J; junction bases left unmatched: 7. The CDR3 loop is CSAPDRDDYGYTF. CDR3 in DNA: TGCAGTGCCCCAGACAGGGACGACTATGGCTACACCTTC.

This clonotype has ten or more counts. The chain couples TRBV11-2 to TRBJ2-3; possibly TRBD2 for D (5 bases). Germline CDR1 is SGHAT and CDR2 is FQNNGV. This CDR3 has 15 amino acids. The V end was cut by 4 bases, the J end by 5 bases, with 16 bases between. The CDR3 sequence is CASSSFGLGGDTQYF. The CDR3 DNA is TGTGCCAGCAGCTCCTTCGGGCTAGGAGGAGATACGCAGTATTTT.

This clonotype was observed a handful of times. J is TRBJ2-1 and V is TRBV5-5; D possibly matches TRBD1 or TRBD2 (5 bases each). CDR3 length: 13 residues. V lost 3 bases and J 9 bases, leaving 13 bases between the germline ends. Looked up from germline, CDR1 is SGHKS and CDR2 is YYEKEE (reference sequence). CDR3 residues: CASSWRPGTEQFF. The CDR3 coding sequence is TGTGCCAGCAGCTGGAGACCTGGGACTGAGCAGTTCTTC.